The clone carrying this T cell receptor beta chain turned up a few times. Via MiXCR, TCRdb re-called the RT-PCR reads, giving one row per CDR3 protein. The table includes hundreds of thousands of distinct CDR3 sequences, approximately 10% detected once. This sample was taken from a study of response to subunit inactivated influenza vaccine. Germline trimming cut 0 bases from V and 7 bases from J; bases unmatched to any gene: 8. This CDR3 contains 15 residues. CDR1 and CDR2 from the germline V gene are SGHRS and YFSETQ. The source was PBMCs from blood, collected on the day of vaccination. The rearrangement uses TRBV5-1 and TRBJ2-7, with TRBD2 matching 9 bases. This TCR was recovered from a man aged 50 to 60 who received an inactivated influenza vaccine. The CDR3 protein is CASSLERTSEGEQYF. The DNA of the CDR3 is TGCGCCAGCAGCTTGGAACGGACTAGCGAGGGAGAGCAGTACTTC.